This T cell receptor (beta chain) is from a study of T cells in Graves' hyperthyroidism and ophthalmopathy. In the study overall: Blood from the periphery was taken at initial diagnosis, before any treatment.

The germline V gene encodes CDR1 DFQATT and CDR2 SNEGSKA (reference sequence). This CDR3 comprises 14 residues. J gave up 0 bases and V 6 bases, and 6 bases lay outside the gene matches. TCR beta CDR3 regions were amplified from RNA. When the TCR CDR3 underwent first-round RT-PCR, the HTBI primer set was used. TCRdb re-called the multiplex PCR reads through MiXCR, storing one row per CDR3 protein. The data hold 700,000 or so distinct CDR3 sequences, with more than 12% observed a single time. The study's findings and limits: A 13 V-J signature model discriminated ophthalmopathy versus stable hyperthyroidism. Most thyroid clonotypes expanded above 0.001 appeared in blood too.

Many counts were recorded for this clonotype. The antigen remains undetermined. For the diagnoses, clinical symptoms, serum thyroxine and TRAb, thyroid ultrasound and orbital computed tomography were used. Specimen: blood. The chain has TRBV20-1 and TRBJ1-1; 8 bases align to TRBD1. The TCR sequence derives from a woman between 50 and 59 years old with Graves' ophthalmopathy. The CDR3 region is CSATGDGMNTEAFF. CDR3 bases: TGCAGTGCGACAGGGGATGGAATGAACACTGAAGCTTTCTTT.